The TCR beta chain under discussion was sequenced for a study of CD8 T cells in ankylosing spondylitis. Each CDR3 protein is one row after TCRdb ran MiXCR on the 5' RACE reads. The sample records 35,000 to 50,000 distinct CDR3 sequences, 2.5% to 3.5% being singletons. Many counts were recorded for this clonotype. As yet, its antigen is unknown. The CDR3 runs to 16 residues. Germline loops: CDR1 SGDLS, CDR2 YYNGEE. Trimming took 4 bases from V and 1 from J, leaving 16 bases between them. Findings and caveats of the study: Matched ankylosing spondylitis synovial fluid reportedly contained a significantly enriched population of disease-linked clones.

This chain joins TRBV9 and TRBJ2-3; TRBD1 might be the D (6 bases). The TCR originated in a male donor with ankylosing spondylitis or in good health (not recorded which). Sample: blood, either unsorted or a sorted T cell fraction (not recorded which). CDR3 residues: CASSPVGAGGTDTQYF. In DNA form, the CDR3 reads TGTGCCAGCAGCCCGGTAGGGGCAGGGGGCACAGATACGCAGTATTTT.